Below, 14 T cell receptor beta chains from the same sample are listed, as sequenced in a study of regulatory T cells in long-lasting Graves disease. The time point was: newly diagnosed GD, antithyroid drugs for less than 3 months. PBMC-derived RNA was used for the TCR library. Arm-PCR of CDR3 regions and iRepertoire HTBI primers were the basis on which TCR beta libraries were built. Each CDR3 protein is one row after TCRdb ran MiXCR on the multiplex PCR reads. The table has 400,000 to 650,000 distinct CDR3 sequences, 15% to 20% seen once. This sample also appeared in a second study, on T cells in Graves' hyperthyroidism and ophthalmopathy.

Sequences were derived from peripheral blood mononuclear cells (PBMCs), sampled at new diagnosis, from a patient treated with antithyroid drugs. These TCRs come from a woman aged 35-65 years with Graves disease.

The sample holds many counts of this clonotype. A read error may explain this, as a much larger clone is one base away. The chain combines TRBV5-4 with TRBJ2-3, with 9 bases aligning to TRBD1. The CDR3 consists of 15 residues. Germline V gives CDR1 SGHNT, CDR2 YYREEE (reference sequence). Germline trimming cut 4 bases from V and 3 bases from J; bases unmatched to any gene: 6. CDR3 sequence reads: CASSPGTGWTDTQYF. The CDR3 DNA sequence: TGTGCCAGCAGCCCCGGGACAGGGTGGACAGATACGCAGTATTTT.

There are many counts of this clonotype. V usage is TRBV28 and J usage is TRBJ1-5, with D hard to call. The CDR3 covers 15 residues. Germline V gene data show CDR1 as MDHEN and CDR2 as SYDVKM. Between the trimmed V and J ends, which lost 6 bases and 6 bases, there was a span of 18 bases. Written as DNA, the CDR3 is TGTGCCAGCAGCCCCGGCAGATCGGCCGGTCAGCCCCAGCATTTT. Protein sequence: CASSPGRSAGQPQHF.

This chain links TRBV20-1 with TRBJ2-1; 15 positions agree with TRBD2. Trimming took 6 bases from V and 9 from J; bases not matched to a gene: 3. The CDR3 has 13 residues. CDR1 and CDR2 (germline): DFQATT, SNEGSKA (reference sequence). The CDR3 sequence is CSAGLAGGTEQFF. DNA of the CDR3: TGCAGTGCGGGACTAGCGGGGGGTACTGAGCAGTTCTTC.

At least ten counts were recorded for this clonotype. J is TRBJ2-7 and V is TRBV3-1; weak D call: TRBD2 (5 bases). There are 13 residues in the CDR3. V was cut by 1 base and J by 5 bases, with 9 bases left in between. Germline CDR1 LGHDT, CDR2 YNNKEL (reference sequence). CDR3 nucleotides: TGTGCCAGCAGCCAAGCCGGGAACCACGAGCAGTACTTC. Protein sequence: CASSQAGNHEQYF.

The chain has TRBV7-6 and TRBJ1-2, with D possibly being TRBD1 (5 bases). Trimming left V 5 bases short and J 4 bases short, with 20 bases between. CDR3 length: 16 residues. The germline V gene encodes CDR1 SGHVS and CDR2 FNYEAQ. The DNA for the CDR3 is TGTGCCAGCAGCCCGAGTTGGGCCAAGGGGACCTATGGCTACACCTTC. The encoded protein is CASSPSWAKGTYGYTF.

About this clonotype itself: In this CDR3 the conserved last residue, phenylalanine or tryptophan, is missing, so a read error is likely. V gene TRBV2 combines with J gene TRBJ2-3; possible D gene TRBD2, 6 bases. The length of the CDR3 is 12 residues. Germline loops: CDR1 SNHLY, CDR2 FYNNEI. V dropped 5 bases and J dropped 5 bases, with 8 bases sitting between them. For the CDR3, the DNA is TGTGCCAGCAGTTGGGACTTAGATACGCAGTATTCT. The encoded protein is CASSWDLDTQYS.

Of note for this clonotype: A clone one base away is much larger, so this may be a read error. The chain uses TRBV12-3 or TRBV12-4 and TRBJ2-6; D is ambiguous. The length of the CDR3 is 16 residues. Trimming took off 3 bases at V and 2 bases at J, with 11 bases between the two ends. CDR3 residues: CASSFLSHPGANVLTF. CDR3 coding DNA: TGTGCCAGCAGTTTTCTTTCCCACCCTGGGGCCAACGTCCTGACTTTC.

This chain links TRBV4-2 with TRBJ1-2; D is ambiguous. Germline CDR1 LGHNA, CDR2 YNFKEQ. V lost 7 bases to trimming and J lost 1 base, with 16 bases between them. The CDR3 is 15 amino acids. The CDR3 loop is CASTPGVGNNYGYTF. The CDR3 region has the DNA TGTGCCAGCACCCCCGGGGTGGGAAATAACTATGGCTACACCTTC.

This clonotype was observed many times. A junction end diverges from the germline sequence, so it may reflect a read error. The chain carries TRBV7-9 and TRBJ2-3, with a possible D match to TRBD2 (5 bases). There are 12 residues in the CDR3. Germline CDR1 and CDR2: SEHNR and FQNEAQ (reference sequence). The CDR3 is CASSLARDTQYF. CDR3 nucleotides: TGTGCCAGCAGTTTAGCGAGAGATACGCAGTATTTT.

This chain connects TRBV7-3 to TRBJ1-1; D gene ambiguous. V was clipped by 4 bases and J by 5 bases, with 11 bases between them. CDR1 and CDR2 from the germline V gene are SGHTA and FQGTGA. This CDR3 has 13 amino acids. The DNA for the CDR3 is TGTGCCAGCAGCTCTCAAAGGGCGACTGAAGCTTTCTTT. Residues: CASSSQRATEAFF.

This clonotype has at least ten counts. CDR3 region: CASSQDIGIRSPLHF. CDR3 sequence (DNA): TGTGCCAGCAGCCAAGATATTGGGATACGGTCACCCCTCCACTTT. This chain connects TRBV3-1 to TRBJ1-6; D remains unclear. The germline V and J ends were trimmed by 0 bases and 10 bases, with 13 bases remaining between them. The CDR3 consists of 15 residues. Germline CDR1 LGHDT, CDR2 YNNKEL (reference sequence). The entire variable domain, with the rest obtained from reference TRBV3-1 and TRBJ1-6, is as follows: DTAVSQTPKYLVTQMGNDKSIKCEQNLGHDTMYWYKQDSKKFLKIMFSYNNKELIINETVPNRFSPKSPDKAHLNLHINSLELGDSAVYFCASSQDIGIRSPLHFGNGTRLTVT.

J is TRBJ2-3 and V is TRBV9, with D hard to call. Germline V gives CDR1 SGDLS, CDR2 YYNGEE. Trimming took 4 bases from V and 6 from J, leaving 15 bases between them. The CDR3 sequence is 14 residues long. CDR3 coding DNA: TGTGCCAGCAGCCAAACCCCAAGAGGCGATACGCAGTATTTT. Protein sequence: CASSQTPRGDTQYF.

There are a few counts of this clonotype. V usage is TRBV19 and J usage is TRBJ1-2, with 9 bases fitting TRBD1. V trimming: 5 bases; J trimming: 5 bases; junction bases outside the gene matches: 6. The CDR3 totals 14 residues. Germline CDR1 is LNHDA and CDR2 is SQIVND (reference sequence). The CDR3 DNA is TGTGCCAGTAGTGTGGCCGGGACAGGGTATGGCTACACCTTC. Its translation: CASSVAGTGYGYTF.

The chain combines TRBV6-4 with TRBJ1-4; D not certain. This CDR3 is built from 14 residues. V shed 5 bases and J shed 6 bases, with 13 bases lying between them. Germline lookup yields CDR1 MRHNA and CDR2 SNTAGT. CDR3 in amino acids: CASSYWLGDEKLFF. CDR3 DNA sequence: TGTGCCAGCAGTTACTGGCTAGGCGATGAAAAACTGTTTTTT.